Described below is a single T cell receptor beta chain sequence and its context. The target antigen is unknown. Per the germline V gene, CDR1 is MDHEN and CDR2 is SYDVKM. This CDR3 is 16 amino acids long. Between the trimmed V and J ends, which lost 3 bases and 6 bases, there was a span of 19 bases. This entry is derived from a study of cytomegalovirus exposure and HLA in healthy donors. Findings and limits, study-wide: Of the V segments, some could not be distinguished, including TRBV6-2 and TRBV6-3, and were excluded. The productive fraction for most TCR beta V segments was about 87% or about 30% in an earlier analysis.

60 Vbeta and 13 Jbeta primers were used in PCR. Per the study methods: In a later analysis, tens of millions of unique TCR beta chains included roughly 11 million shared by two or more donors. TCRdb's table, derived via immunoSEQ multiplex PCR, lists solely in-frame clones and lacks some. V and J calls and clone size are those listed in that table; D and trimming were worked out from the DNA. The table shows about 130,000 clones, with around 63% occurring only once. The sequence was collected from a human donor in good health. The rearrangement joins TRBV28 to TRBJ2-3; D possibly corresponds to TRBD1 (6 bases). The sequenced material came from PBMCs. CDR3 bases: TGTGCCAGCAGTTTCCTCGGGGACAAAGGACGGGATACGCAGTATTTT. Its translation: CASSFLGDKGRDTQYF.